Shown below are 2 T cell receptor delta chains from a single sample sequenced in a study of Vδ1+ human thymocytes. General study points: Highly polyclonal TRG and TRD repertoires with Gaussian CDR3 length distributions appeared in thymus.

RNA was extracted from the cells and then reverse transcribed. The CDR3 regions were amplified by multiplex PCR from V-gene primers to a constant-region primer. TCRdb re-identified clones in the multiplex PCR reads via CATT. The table lists about 25,000 delta-chain clones, over 25% of them singletons. Which antigens these TCRs recognize remains unknown. Sequences were obtained from Vdelta1+ gamma-delta thymocytes from the thymus. Subset indicated: FACS-sorted CD3+ TCRalphabeta- TCRVdelta1+ TCRVdelta2- thymocytes. These receptors all stem from a boy under three years old who had congenital heart surgery.

In regard to this clone: One end of the junction does not line up with germline, which may come from a read error. The same CDR3 arises from other DNA sequences in this sample as well. V and J are TRDV1 and TRDJ1; TRDD3 aligns across 12 bases. The CDR3 is made up of 20 amino acids. CDR1 TSWWSYY and CDR2 QGS come from the germline V gene. The CDR3 region is CALGELVHVKLGDTDDKLIF. CDR3 sequence (DNA): TGTGCGCTTGGGGAACTCGTCCACGTAAAGCTGGGGGATACGGACGATAAACTCATCTTT.

The chain uses TRDV1 and TRDJ1; no clear D. Trimming removed 5 bases from V and 2 bases from J, with 21 bases in between. The CDR3 runs 17 residues. CDR1 TSWWSYY and CDR2 QGS come from the germline V gene. CDR3 sequence (DNA): TGTGCTCTTGGGAACACCATGTACCGAACTTCGACCGATAAACTCATCTTT. This sequence encodes CALGNTMYRTSTDKLIF.